One and the same sample provided the 12 T cell receptor beta chains below, sequenced in a study of blood T cell repertoires in COVID-19. The assay was immunoSEQ multiplex PCR, and TCRdb's table has in-frame clones only and misses some. The data contain fewer than 200,000 clones, approximately 80% of them singletons. Sequenced material: PBMCs or T cells enriched from blood (not recorded which). The receptors come from a woman aged 45-65 years who had recovered from COVID-19.

The rearrangement uses TRBV19 and TRBJ1-5; a possible D gene is TRBD1 (6 bases). The CDR3 extends over 14 amino acids. Trimming took 0 bases from V and 4 from J, leaving 7 bases between them. Germline V gene data show CDR1 as LNHDA and CDR2 as SQIVND (reference sequence). The CDR3 sequence is CASSIDQGNQPQHF. For the CDR3, the DNA is TGTGCCAGTAGTATAGATCAGGGGAATCAGCCCCAGCATTTT. The whole variable domain, remainder taken from reference TRBV19 and TRBJ1-5, is DGGITQSPKYLFRKEGQNVTLSCEQNLNHDAMYWYRQDPGQGLRLIYYSQIVNDFQKGDIAEGYSVSREKKESFPLTVTSAQKNPTAFYLCASSIDQGNQPQHFGDGTRLSIL.

The gene calls are TRBV19 and TRBJ1-6, with D unclear. This CDR3 is 15 amino acids long. The germline gives CDR1 LNHDA, CDR2 SQIVND (reference sequence). The V end was cut by 3 bases, the J end by 7 bases, with 13 bases between. The CDR3 nucleotides are TGTGCCAGTAGTATGGAGGCCGACTCAAATTCACCCCTCCACTTT. It yields the protein CASSMEADSNSPLHF.

This clone was observed a single time. The J gene is TRBJ1-4, the V gene TRBV6-4; TRBD1 matches 10 bases. J gave up 6 bases and V 2 bases, and 6 bases lay outside the gene matches. The CDR3 length is 16 residues. Germline V gene lookup returns CDR1 MRHNA and CDR2 SNTAGT. CDR3 coding DNA: TGTGCCAGCAGTGACCCTCGAGGACAGGGGGATGAAAAACTGTTTTTT. Translating gives CASSDPRGQGDEKLFF.

The chain combines TRBV20-1 with TRBJ1-5; the match to TRBD1 covers 7 bases. V was pared by 3 bases and J by 3 bases, with 5 bases of the junction left unmatched. CDR1 and CDR2 from the germline V gene are DFQATT and SNEGSKA (reference sequence). The CDR3 totals 14 residues. The CDR3 region is CSASTGVLNQPQHF. The CDR3 coding sequence is TGCAGTGCTAGTACAGGGGTGCTCAATCAGCCCCAGCATTTT.

The chain employs TRBV5-1 and TRBJ2-7; 7 nucleotides agree with TRBD1. CDR3 length: 14 residues. Trimming cost V 0 bases and J 3 bases; bases outside gene matches: 3. Germline V CDR1 and CDR2: SGHRS, YFSETQ. The CDR3, as DNA: TGCGCCAGCAGCTTGGCGGACAGGATCTACGAGCAGTACTTC. This gives the protein CASSLADRIYEQYF. Combining the CDR3 with reference TRBV5-1 and TRBJ2-7 gives the whole variable domain KAGVTQTPRYLIKTRGQQVTLSCSPISGHRSVSWYQQTPGQGLQFLFEYFSETQRNKGNFPGRFSGRQFSNSRSEMNVSTLELGDSALYLCASSLADRIYEQYFGPGTRLTVT.

The gene calls are TRBV5-1 and TRBJ2-2; 7 bases are shared with TRBD2. The CDR3 spans 16 residues. The germline V gene has CDR1 SGHRS and CDR2 YFSETQ. The V and J ends lost 0 bases and 4 bases, in that order; junction bases with no gene match: 6. CDR3 coding DNA: TGCGCCAGCAGCTTGGAACTAGCTAGCGGCACCGGGGAGCTGTTTTTT. Encoded protein: CASSLELASGTGELFF.

The V and J genes are TRBV30 and TRBJ1-1; D not certain. The ends were cut back, 0 bases at V and 4 bases at J, with 9 bases in the middle. Germline loops: CDR1 GTSNPN, CDR2 SVGIG (reference sequence). The CDR3 runs 13 residues. The chain's CDR3 is CAWSVQNPTEAFF. As DNA, the CDR3 is TGTGCCTGGAGTGTACAAAACCCCACTGAAGCTTTCTTT.

The rearrangement joins TRBV19 to TRBJ2-5; D might be TRBD2 (6 bases). This CDR3 has 12 residues. Per germline, CDR1 LNHDA and CDR2 SQIVND (reference sequence). V was pared by 6 bases and J by 7 bases, with 12 bases between. The CDR3 DNA sequence: TGTGCCAGTAGGGGGGACTTTGGGACCCAGTACTTC. This codes for CASRGDFGTQYF.

This clone was observed a few times. The V gene is TRBV28, the J gene TRBJ2-7, with 12 bases lining up with TRBD1. Losses at the gene ends were 6 bases for V and 3 bases for J; bases not matched to a gene: 9. There are 16 residues in the CDR3. Germline V gene lookup returns CDR1 MDHEN and CDR2 SYDVKM. CDR3 sequence: CASSPPGQGASYEQYF. The DNA of the CDR3 is TGTGCCAGCAGCCCTCCGGGACAGGGGGCGAGCTACGAGCAGTACTTC.

This clone appeared a single time. The gene calls are TRBV10-3 and TRBJ2-7; 12 bases line up with TRBD1. Trimming took 3 bases from V and 7 from J; bases not matched to a gene: 10. The CDR3 has 16 amino acids. Per germline, CDR1 ENHRY and CDR2 SYGVKD. CDR3 sequence (DNA): TGTGCCATCAGTGACCGGGCCGGGACAGGGGGCGTAGAGCAGTACTTC. This codes for CAISDRAGTGGVEQYF.

In DNA, the CDR3 is TGCGCCAGCAGCACCGGACAGGGGGCACCGAGGGGTGGCTACACCTTC. Translated, it gives CASSTGQGAPRGGYTF. The J gene is TRBJ1-2, the V gene TRBV5-1; 11 bases match TRBD1. From germline, CDR1 is SGHRS and CDR2 YFSETQ. This CDR3 has 16 amino acids. V lost 4 bases, J lost 7 bases, and 12 bases stayed unmatched. Using reference TRBV5-1 and TRBJ1-2 for the parts outside the CDR3, the full variable domain is KAGVTQTPRYLIKTRGQQVTLSCSPISGHRSVSWYQQTPGQGLQFLFEYFSETQRNKGNFPGRFSGRQFSNSRSEMNVSTLELGDSALYLCASSTGQGAPRGGYTFGSGTRLTVV.

J is TRBJ2-1 and V is TRBV30; no reliable D call. The germline gives CDR1 GTSNPN, CDR2 SVGIG (reference sequence). V was cut by 2 bases and J by 7 bases, with 9 bases left in between. CDR3 length equals 12 residues. The CDR3 DNA reads TGTGCCTGGAGTTCATCCGGGAATGAGCAGTTCTTC. It encodes CAWSSSGNEQFF.